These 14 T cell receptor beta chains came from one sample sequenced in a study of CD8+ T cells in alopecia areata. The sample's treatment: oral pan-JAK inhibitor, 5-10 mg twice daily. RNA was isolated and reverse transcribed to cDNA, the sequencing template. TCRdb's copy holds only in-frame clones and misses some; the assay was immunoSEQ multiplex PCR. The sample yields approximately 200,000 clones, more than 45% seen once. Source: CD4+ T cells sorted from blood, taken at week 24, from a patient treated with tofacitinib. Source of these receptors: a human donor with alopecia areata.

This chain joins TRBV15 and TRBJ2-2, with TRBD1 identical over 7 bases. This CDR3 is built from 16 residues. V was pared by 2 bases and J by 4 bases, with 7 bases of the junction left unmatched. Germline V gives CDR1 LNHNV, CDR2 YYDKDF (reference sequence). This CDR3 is CATSRNRGGITGELFF. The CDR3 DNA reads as TGTGCCACCAGCAGAAACCGAGGGGGCATCACCGGGGAGCTGTTTTTT.

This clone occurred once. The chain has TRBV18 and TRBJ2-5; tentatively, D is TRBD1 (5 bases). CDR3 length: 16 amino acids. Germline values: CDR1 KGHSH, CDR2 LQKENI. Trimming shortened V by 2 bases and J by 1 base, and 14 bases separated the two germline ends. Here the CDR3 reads CASSPNAQGTQETQYF. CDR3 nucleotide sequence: TGTGCCAGCTCACCAAACGCCCAGGGTACCCAAGAGACCCAGTACTTC.

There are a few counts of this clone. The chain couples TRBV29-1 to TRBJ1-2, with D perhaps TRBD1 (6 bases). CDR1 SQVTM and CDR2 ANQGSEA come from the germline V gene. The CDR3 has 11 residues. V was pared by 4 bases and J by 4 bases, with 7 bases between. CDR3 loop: CSVGTVYGYTF. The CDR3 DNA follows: TGCAGCGTTGGGACAGTCTATGGCTACACCTTC.

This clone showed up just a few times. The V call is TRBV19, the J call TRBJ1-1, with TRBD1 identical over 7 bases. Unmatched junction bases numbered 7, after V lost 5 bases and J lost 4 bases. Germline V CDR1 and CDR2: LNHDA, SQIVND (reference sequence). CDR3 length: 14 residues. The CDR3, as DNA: TGTGCCAGTAGTCCACGGGACAGCTTCACTGAAGCTTTCTTT. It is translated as CASSPRDSFTEAFF.

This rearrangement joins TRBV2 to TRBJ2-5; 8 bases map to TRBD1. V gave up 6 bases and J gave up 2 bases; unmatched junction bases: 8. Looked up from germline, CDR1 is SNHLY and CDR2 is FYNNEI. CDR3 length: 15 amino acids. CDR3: CASRPGQVAQETQYF. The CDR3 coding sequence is TGTGCCAGCAGGCCGGGACAGGTTGCACAAGAGACCCAGTACTTC.

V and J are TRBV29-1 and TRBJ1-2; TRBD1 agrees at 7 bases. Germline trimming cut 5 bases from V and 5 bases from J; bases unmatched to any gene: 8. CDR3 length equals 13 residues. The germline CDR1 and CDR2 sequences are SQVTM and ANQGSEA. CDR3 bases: TGCAGCGTTTTGATCAGGGGGAGTTATGGCTACACCTTC. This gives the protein CSVLIRGSYGYTF.

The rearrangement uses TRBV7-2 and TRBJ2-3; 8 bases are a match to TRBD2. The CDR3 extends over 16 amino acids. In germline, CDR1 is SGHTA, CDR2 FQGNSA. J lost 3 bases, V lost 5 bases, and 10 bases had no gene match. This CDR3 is CASSQIAGGGTDTQYF. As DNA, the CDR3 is TGTGCCAGCAGCCAGATTGCGGGGGGAGGAACAGATACGCAGTATTTT.

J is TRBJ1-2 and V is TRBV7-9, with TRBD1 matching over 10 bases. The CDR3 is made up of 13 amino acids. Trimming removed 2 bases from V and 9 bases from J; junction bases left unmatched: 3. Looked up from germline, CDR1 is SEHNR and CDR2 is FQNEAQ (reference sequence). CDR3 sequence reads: CASSLPGQGRYTF. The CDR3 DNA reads TGTGCCAGCAGCTTACCGGGACAGGGGCGCTACACCTTC. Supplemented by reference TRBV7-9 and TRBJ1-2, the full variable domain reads DTGVSQNPRHKITKRGQNVTFRCDPISEHNRLYWYRQTLGQGPEFLTYFQNEAQLEKSRLLSDRFSAERPKGSFSTLEIQRTEQGDSAMYLCASSLPGQGRYTFGSGTRLTVV.

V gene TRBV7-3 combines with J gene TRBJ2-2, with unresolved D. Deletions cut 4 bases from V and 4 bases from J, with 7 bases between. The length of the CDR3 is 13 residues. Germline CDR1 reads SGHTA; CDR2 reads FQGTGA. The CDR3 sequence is CASSSGRTGELFF. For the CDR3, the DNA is TGTGCCAGCAGCTCCGGACGCACCGGGGAGCTGTTTTTT.

CDR3 bases: TGCAGCGACTCGATCGGGGAAAGGACTTTCTTT. Translated: CSDSIGERTFF. The rearrangement joins TRBV29-1 to TRBJ1-1; D is undetermined. V gave up 7 bases and J gave up 12 bases, with 18 bases separating them. This CDR3 spans 11 amino acids. Germline V CDR1 and CDR2: SQVTM, ANQGSEA.

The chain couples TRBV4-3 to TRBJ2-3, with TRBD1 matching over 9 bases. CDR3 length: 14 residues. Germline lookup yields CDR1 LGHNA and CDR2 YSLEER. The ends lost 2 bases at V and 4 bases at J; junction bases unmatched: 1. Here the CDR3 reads CASSQRQGADTQYF. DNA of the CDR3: TGCGCCAGCAGCCAAAGACAGGGGGCAGATACGCAGTATTTT.

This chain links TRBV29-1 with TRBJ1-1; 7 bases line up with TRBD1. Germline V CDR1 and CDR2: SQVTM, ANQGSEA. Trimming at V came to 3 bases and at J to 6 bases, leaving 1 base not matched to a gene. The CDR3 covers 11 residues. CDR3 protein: CSVDRGSEAFF. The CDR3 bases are TGCAGCGTTGACAGGGGGTCTGAAGCTTTCTTT. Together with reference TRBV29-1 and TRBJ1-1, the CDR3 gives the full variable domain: SAVISQKPSRDICQRGTSLTIQCQVDSQVTMMFWYRQQPGQSLTLIATANQGSEATYESGFVIDKFPISRPNLTFSTLTVSNMSPEDSSIYLCSVDRGSEAFFGQGTRLTVV.

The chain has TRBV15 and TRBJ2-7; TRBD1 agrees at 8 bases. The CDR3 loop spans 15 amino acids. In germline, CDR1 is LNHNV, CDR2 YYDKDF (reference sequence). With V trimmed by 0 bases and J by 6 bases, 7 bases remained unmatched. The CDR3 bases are TGTGCCACCAGCAGAGATGCCAGGGGGCTATTCGAGCAGTACTTC. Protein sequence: CATSRDARGLFEQYF.

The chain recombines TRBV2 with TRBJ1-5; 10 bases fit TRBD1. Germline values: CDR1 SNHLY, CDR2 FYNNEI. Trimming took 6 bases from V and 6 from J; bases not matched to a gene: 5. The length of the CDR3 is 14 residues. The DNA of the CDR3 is TGTGCCAGCAGCGAGGGACAGGGGATTCAGCCCCAGCATTTT. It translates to CASSEGQGIQPQHF.